This entry concerns a single T cell receptor beta chain. This clone was recorded once. Which antigen it targets is not known. Per-base qualities were not stored, and no clone one base away is much larger. The CDR3 covers 13 residues, taking in both the cysteine and the phenylalanine. CDR3 DNA only is kept here, 39 bases in frame from base 1. V was cut back by 3 bases and J by 5 bases, leaving a gap of 8 bases between them. Via the germline V gene (reference sequence), CDR1 is MNHEY and CDR2 SMNVEV. The sample belongs to a study of somatic mutations in cytotoxic T cells in rheumatoid arthritis (dated by TCRdb to 2016 to 2017). General notes on the study: Before any treatment started and right after they were diagnosed, patients gave peripheral blood samples (about 30 ml EDTA). TCRB deep sequencing covered roughly 60 patients with rheumatoid arthritis along with 15 to 25 healthy controls. To characterize clonality, the study used TCRB deep sequencing while asking whether somatic mutations are carried by expanded CD8+ T-cell clones in newly diagnosed, untreated rheumatoid arthritis. Median age was essentially the same in the patient group and the control group. Some V beta antibody-stained T-cell populations were flow-sorted on a FACSAria II or Sony SH800 at nearly 100% purity, and sorted V beta1+ cells also underwent TCRB sequencing. Results and caveats for the whole study, not just this receptor: In about an eighth of the roughly 60 patients the largest CD8+ clone exceeded 20% of CD8+ cells, and several identical CD8+ TCRB sequences were shared between blood and synovial fluid. CD8+ T-cell clonality in rheumatoid arthritis patients was not significantly different from that in age-matched healthy controls. In patients, CD8+ clonality rose with age (Spearman r ~ 0.47), which was not the case in healthy controls. The expanded CD8+ clones had unknown antigen targets, and not appearing in virus-specific databases did not rule out that they were virus-specific. The slight underrepresentation of TRBV07 in patients was not corrected for multiple comparisons.

TCRB CDR3 sequencing used the immunoSEQ assay on genomic DNA. As for how the authors treated the data: Only a few patient CD8+ clones larger than 1% matched published virus-specific TCRB sequences when compared against them. The analyses included only productive TCRB rearrangements. A clone was defined by a unique TCRB CDR3 sequence, and clonality was computed as a productive clonality index based on Shannon entropy. The template counts of each clone relative to the total templates per sample were used to calculate repertoire overlap between two samples. V-gene usage measured by flow cytometry correlated with TCRB sequencing V-gene usage, with a Spearman r of about 0.61. Here the immuneACCESS table is served through TCRdb, limited to in-frame sequences with V and J called. Missing clones are a known gap in these copies; in checked studies unresolved V genes cover under half, and the rest lacks a known reason. The V and J calls and clone size come from that table; D and trimming were worked out from the DNA. In all, the sample holds 4,000 to 5,000 clones, and approximately 90% of those were seen once. The top ten hold 25% to 30% of the sample.

On an AutoMACS, CD4+ and CD8+ cells were isolated via positive magnetic bead selection, and their purity was verified by flow cytometry. Clonal expansions were first screened by flow cytometry with a TCR V beta antibody panel, then characterized by TCRB deep sequencing of sorted CD8+ fractions. Peripheral blood mononuclear cells were obtained using density gradient separation with Ficoll-Paque PLUS. Nucleospin Tissue or Tissue XS kits were used to extract DNA from CD4-enriched, CD8-enriched or PBMC samples, and a Qubit 2.0 fluorometer was used for quantification. Sequenced: CD8+ T cells sorted from blood. The sequence joins TRBV27 to TRBJ2-1; tentative D gene TRBD2, with 6 bases matching. The source is a woman in her 70s with rheumatoid arthritis. CDR3 region: CASSFGGDNEQFF. Read as DNA, the sequence is TGTGCCAGCAGTTTTGGCGGGGACAATGAGCAGTTCTTC.